This entry is about one TCR beta chain. The CDR3 is made up of 11 amino acids. V shed 4 bases and J shed 6 bases, with 9 bases lying between them. Germline-derived CDR1 and CDR2 are SQVTM and ANQGSEA. The data were taken from a study of shared clonotypes between healthy human individuals. Measured with immunoSEQ multiplex PCR; TCRdb has only the in-frame clones, and not every one. The data show some 2,100,000 clones, about 94% seen once. The sequence derives from a man younger than 30 in good health. Sequencing input: naive CD4+ T cells sorted from blood. This sample's subset: CD45RA+ positively selected. The J gene is TRBJ1-2, the V gene TRBV29-1; D is uncertain. The CDR3 sequence: CSVGGGNGYTF. The CDR3 DNA reads as TGCAGCGTTGGAGGCGGTAATGGCTACACCTTC.